This TCR beta chain derives from a study of CD8 T cells in ankylosing spondylitis. Study-level points and caveats: It was reported that disease-linked clones were significantly enriched in matched ankylosing spondylitis synovial fluid. Apparently characteristic of ankylosing spondylitis blood was a TCR beta motif (under ten highly homologous variants).

This CDR3 is built from 16 residues. With 1 base removed from V and 1 base from J, the gap between germline ends came to 14 bases. Germline V gives CDR1 SGHRS, CDR2 YFSETQ. Concerning this clonotype itself: No antigen is known for it.

Making use of molecular barcodes, quantitative 5'-RACE generated TCR beta libraries. MiXCR, applied by TCRdb to the 5' RACE reads, yields one record per CDR3 protein. Of fewer than 450,000 distinct CDR3 sequences detected, more than 15% appear once; the ten largest clones hold 0.95% to 1.1%. Sequenced material: blood, either unsorted or a sorted T cell fraction (not recorded which). This sequence was found in a male donor with ankylosing spondylitis. The chain carries TRBV5-1 and TRBJ1-1, with D uncertain. The CDR3 DNA reads TGCGCCAGCAGCTTGAGGTCAGGCGGCGGGAACACTGAAGCTTTCTTT. Translation: CASSLRSGGGNTEAFF.